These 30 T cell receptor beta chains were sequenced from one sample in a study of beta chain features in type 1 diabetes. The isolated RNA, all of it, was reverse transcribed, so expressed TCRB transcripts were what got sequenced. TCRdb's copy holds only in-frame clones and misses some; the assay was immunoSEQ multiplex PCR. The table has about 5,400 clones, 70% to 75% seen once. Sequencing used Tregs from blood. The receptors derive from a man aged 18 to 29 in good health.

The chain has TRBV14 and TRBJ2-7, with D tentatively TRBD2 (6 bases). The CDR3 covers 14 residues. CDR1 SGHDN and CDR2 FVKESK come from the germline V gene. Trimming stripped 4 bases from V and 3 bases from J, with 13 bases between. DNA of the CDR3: TGTGCCAGCAGCCCCGTTCGGGAGTACTACGAGCAGTACTTC. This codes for CASSPVREYYEQYF.

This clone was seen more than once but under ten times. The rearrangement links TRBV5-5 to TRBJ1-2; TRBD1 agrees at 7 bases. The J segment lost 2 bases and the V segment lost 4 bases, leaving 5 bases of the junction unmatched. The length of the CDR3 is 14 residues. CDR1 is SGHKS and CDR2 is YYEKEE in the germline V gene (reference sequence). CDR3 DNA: TGTGCCAGCAGCCCCCAGACAGGGAACTATGGCTACACCTTC. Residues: CASSPQTGNYGYTF.

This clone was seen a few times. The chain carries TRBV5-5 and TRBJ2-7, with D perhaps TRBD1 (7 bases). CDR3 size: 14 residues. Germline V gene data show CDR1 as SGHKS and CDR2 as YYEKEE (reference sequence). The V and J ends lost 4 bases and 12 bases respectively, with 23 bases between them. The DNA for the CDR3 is TGTGCCAGCAGCCCGACAGGGATAGCGGCCGACCTGTACTTC. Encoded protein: CASSPTGIAADLYF.

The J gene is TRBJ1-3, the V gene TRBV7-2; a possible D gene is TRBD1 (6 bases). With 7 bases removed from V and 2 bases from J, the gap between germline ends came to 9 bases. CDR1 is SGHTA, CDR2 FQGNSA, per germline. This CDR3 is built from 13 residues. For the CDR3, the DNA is TGTGCCAGCACGGCAGGGGCTGGAAACACCATATATTTT. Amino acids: CASTAGAGNTIYF.

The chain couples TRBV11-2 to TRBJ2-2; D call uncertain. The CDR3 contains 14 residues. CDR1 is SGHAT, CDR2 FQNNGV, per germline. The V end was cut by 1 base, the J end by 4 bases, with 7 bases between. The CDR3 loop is CASSLATFTGELFF. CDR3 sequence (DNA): TGTGCCAGCAGCTTAGCGACATTCACCGGGGAGCTGTTTTTT.

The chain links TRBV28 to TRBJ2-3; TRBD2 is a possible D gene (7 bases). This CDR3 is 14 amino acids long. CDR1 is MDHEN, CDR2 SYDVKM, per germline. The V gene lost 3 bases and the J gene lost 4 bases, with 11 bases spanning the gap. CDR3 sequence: CASSLGGGPDTQYF. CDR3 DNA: TGTGCCAGCAGTTTGGGGGGGGGCCCAGATACGCAGTATTTT.

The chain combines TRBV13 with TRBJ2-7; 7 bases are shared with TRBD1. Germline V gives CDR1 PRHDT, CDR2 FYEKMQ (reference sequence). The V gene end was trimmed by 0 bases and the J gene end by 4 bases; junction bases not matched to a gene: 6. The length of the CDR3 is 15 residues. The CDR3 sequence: CASSLGPGQEYEQYF. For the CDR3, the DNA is TGTGCCAGCAGCTTAGGCCCCGGACAGGAGTACGAGCAGTACTTC.

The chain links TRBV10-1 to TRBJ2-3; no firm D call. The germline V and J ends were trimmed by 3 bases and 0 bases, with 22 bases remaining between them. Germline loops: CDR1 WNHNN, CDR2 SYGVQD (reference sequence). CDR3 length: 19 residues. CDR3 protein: CASSDFGQITFKSTDTQYF. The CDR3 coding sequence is TGCGCCAGCAGTGACTTTGGTCAGATCACCTTCAAAAGCACAGATACGCAGTATTTT.

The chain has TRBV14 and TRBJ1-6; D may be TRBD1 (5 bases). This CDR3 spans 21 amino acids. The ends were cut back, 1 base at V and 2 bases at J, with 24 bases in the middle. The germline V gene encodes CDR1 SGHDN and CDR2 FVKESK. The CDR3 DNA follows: TGTGCCAGCAGCCAAGTATCGGCGAGGCAGGGATTTACCACCTATAATTCACCCCTCCACTTT. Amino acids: CASSQVSARQGFTTYNSPLHF.

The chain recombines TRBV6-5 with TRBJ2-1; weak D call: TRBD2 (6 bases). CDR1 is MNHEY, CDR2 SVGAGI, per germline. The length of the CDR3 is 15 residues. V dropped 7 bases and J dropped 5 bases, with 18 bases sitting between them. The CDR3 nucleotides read TGTGCCAGCACTTCCCCTGACGGAGGGAACAATGAGCAGTTCTTC. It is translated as CASTSPDGGNNEQFF.

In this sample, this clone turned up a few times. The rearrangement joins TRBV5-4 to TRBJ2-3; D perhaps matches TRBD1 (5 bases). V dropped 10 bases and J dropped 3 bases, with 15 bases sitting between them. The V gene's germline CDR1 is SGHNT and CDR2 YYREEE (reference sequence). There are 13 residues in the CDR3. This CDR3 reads CAFRGILTDTQYF. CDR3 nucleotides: TGTGCCTTTAGGGGCATACTTACAGATACGCAGTATTTT. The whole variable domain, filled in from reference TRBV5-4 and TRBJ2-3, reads ETGVTQSPTHLIKTRGQQVTLRCSSQSGHNTVSWYQQALGQGPQFIFQYYREEENGRGNFPPRFSGLQFPNYSSELNVNALELDDSALYLCAFRGILTDTQYFGPGTRLTVL.

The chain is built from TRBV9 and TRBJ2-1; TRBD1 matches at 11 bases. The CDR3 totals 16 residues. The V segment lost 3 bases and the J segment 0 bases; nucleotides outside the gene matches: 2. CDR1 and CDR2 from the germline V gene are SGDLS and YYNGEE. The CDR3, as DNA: TGTGCCAGCAGCGCTGGGACAGGGGGCTCCTACAATGAGCAGTTCTTC. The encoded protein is CASSAGTGGSYNEQFF.

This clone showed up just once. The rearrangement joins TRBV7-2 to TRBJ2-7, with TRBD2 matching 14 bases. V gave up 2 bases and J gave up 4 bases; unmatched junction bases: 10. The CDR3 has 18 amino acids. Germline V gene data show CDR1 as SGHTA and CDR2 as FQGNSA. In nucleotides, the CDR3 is TGTGCCAGCAGCTTATTACCGGGACTAGCGGGGGAACCATACGAGCAGTACTTC. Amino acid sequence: CASSLLPGLAGEPYEQYF.

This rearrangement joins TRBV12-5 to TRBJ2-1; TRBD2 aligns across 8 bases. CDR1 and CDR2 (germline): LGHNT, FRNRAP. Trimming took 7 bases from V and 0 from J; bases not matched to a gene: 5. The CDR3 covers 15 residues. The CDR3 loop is CASASGGVSYNEQFF. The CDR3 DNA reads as TGTGCTAGTGCCTCGGGAGGGGTCTCCTACAATGAGCAGTTCTTC. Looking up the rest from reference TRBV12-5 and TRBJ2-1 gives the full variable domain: DARVTQTPRHKVTEMGQEVTMRCQPILGHNTVFWYRQTMMQGLELLAYFRNRAPLDDSGMPKDRFSAEMPDATLATLKIQPSEPRDSAVYFCASASGGVSYNEQFFGPGTRLTVL.

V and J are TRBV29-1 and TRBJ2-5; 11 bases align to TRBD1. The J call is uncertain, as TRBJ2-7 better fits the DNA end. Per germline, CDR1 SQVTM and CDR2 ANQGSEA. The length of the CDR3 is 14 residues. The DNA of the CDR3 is TGCAGCGTAGGCGGACAGGGGGCCTCCTACGAGCAGTACTTC. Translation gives CSVGGQGASYEQYF.

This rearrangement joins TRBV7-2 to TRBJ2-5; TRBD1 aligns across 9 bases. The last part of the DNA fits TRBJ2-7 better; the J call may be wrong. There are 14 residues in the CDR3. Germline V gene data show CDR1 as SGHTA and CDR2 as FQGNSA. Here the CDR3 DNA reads TGTGCCAGCAGCTTACGGGACAGGGACTACGAGCAGTACTTC. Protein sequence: CASSLRDRDYEQYF.

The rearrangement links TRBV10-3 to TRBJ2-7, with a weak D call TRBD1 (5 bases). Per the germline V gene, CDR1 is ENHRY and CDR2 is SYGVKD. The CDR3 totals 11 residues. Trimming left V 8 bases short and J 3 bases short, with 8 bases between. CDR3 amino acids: CAIGRDYEQYF. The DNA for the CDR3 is TGTGCCATCGGCAGGGACTACGAGCAGTACTTC.

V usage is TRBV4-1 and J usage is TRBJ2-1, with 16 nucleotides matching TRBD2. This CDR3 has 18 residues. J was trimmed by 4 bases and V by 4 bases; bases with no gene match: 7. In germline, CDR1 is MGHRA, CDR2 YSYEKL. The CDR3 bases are TGCGCCAGCAGCCTCGGGACTAGCGGGGGGGCCGGGTACAATGAGCAGTTCTTC. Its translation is CASSLGTSGGAGYNEQFF.

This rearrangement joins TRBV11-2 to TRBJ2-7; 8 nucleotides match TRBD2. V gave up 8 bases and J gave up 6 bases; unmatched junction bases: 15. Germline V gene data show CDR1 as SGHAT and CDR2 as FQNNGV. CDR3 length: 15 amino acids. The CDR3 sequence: CASARGAGGLGEQYF. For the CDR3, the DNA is TGTGCCAGCGCCCGGGGGGCGGGGGGTCTGGGCGAGCAGTACTTC.

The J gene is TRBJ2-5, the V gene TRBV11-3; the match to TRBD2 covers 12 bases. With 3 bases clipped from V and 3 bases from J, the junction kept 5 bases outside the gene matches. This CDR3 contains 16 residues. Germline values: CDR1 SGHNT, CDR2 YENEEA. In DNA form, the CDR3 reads TGTGCCAGCAGCTTGAGGACTAGCGGGGCCAAAGAGACCCAGTACTTC. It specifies CASSLRTSGAKETQYF.

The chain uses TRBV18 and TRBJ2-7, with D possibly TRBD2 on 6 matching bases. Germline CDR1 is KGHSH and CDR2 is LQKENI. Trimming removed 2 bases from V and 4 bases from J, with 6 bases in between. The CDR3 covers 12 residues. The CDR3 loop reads CASSPGGYEQYF. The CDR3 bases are TGTGCCAGCTCACCAGGAGGGTACGAGCAGTACTTC.

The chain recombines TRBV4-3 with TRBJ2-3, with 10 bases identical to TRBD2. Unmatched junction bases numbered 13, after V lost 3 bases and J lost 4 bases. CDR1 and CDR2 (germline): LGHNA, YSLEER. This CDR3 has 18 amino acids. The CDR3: CASSQQRPAGGQADTQYF. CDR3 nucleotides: TGCGCCAGCAGCCAGCAAAGACCAGCGGGGGGGCAGGCAGATACGCAGTATTTT.

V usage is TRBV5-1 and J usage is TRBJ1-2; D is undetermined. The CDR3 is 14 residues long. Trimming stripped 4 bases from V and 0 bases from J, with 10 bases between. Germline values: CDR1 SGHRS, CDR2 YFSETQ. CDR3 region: CASSPEAANYGYTF. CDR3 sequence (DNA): TGCGCCAGCAGCCCTGAGGCAGCTAACTATGGCTACACCTTC.

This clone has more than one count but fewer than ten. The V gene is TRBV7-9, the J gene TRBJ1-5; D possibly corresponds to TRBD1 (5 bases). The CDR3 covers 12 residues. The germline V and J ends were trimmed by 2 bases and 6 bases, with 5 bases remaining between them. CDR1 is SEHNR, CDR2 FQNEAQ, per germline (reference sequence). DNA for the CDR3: TGTGCCAGCAGCTTACAGGGTCAGCCCCAGCATTTT. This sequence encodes CASSLQGQPQHF.

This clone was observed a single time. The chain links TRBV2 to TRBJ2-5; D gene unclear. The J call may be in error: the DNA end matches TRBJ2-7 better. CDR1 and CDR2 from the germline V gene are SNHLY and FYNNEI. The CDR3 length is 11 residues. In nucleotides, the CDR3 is TGTGCCAGCAGTGAGCGGTCCGAGCAGTACTTC. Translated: CASSERSEQYF.

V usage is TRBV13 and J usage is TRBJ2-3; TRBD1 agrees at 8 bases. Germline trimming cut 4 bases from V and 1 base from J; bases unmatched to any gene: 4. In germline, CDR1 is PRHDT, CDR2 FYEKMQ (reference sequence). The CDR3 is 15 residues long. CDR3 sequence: CASSWPGQGTDTQYF. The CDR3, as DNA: TGTGCCAGCAGCTGGCCGGGACAGGGCACAGATACGCAGTATTTT.

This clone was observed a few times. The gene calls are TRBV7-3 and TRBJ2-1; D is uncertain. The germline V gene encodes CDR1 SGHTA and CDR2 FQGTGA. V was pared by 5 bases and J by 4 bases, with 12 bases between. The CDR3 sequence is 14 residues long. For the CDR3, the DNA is TGTGCCAGCAGCCCGGGTCTGAGTTACAATGAGCAGTTCTTC. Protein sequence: CASSPGLSYNEQFF.

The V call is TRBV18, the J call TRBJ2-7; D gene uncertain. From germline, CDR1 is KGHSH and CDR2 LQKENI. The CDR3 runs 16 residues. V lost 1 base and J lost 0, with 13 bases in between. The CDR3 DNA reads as TGTGCCAGCTCACCACTCTCCAGAGGCGGCTCCTACGAGCAGTACTTC. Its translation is CASSPLSRGGSYEQYF.

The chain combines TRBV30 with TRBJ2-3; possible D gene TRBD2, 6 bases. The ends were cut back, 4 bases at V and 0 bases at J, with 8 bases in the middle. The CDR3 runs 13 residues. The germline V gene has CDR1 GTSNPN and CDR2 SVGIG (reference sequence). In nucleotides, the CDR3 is TGTGCCTGGATGGAGGGTAGCACAGATACGCAGTATTTT. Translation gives CAWMEGSTDTQYF. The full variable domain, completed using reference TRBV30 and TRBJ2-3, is SQTIHQWPATLVQPVGSPLSLECTVEGTSNPNLYWYRQAAGRGLQLLFYSVGIGQISSEVPQNLSASRPQDRQFILSSKKLLLSDSGFYLCAWMEGSTDTQYFGPGTRLTVL.

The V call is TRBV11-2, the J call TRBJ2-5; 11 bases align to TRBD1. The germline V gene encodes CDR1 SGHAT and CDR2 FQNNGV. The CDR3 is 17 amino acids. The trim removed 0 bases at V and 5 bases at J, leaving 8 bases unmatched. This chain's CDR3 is CASSLDGTGGVVETQYF. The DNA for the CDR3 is TGTGCCAGCAGCTTAGACGGGACAGGGGGGGTTGTCGAGACCCAGTACTTC. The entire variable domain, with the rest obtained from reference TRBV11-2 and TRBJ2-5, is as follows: EAGVAQSPRYKIIEKRQSVAFWCNPISGHATLYWYQQILGQGPKLLIQFQNNGVVDDSQLPKDRFSAERLKGVDSTLKIQPAKLEDSAVYLCASSLDGTGGVVETQYFGPGTRLLVL.